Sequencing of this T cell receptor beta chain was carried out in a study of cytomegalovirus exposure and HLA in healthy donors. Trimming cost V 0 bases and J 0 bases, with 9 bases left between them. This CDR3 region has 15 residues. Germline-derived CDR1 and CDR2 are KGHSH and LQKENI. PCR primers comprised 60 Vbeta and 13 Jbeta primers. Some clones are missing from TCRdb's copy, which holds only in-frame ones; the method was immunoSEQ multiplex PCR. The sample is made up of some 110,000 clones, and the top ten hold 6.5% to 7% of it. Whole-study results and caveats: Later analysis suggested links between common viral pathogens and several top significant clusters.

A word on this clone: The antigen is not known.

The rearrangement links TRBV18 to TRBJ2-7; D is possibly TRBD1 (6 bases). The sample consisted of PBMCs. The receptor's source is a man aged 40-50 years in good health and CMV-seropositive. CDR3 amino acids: CASSPPDRYSYEQYF. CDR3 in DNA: TGTGCCAGCTCACCACCGGACAGATACTCCTACGAGCAGTACTTC. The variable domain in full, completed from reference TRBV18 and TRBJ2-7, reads NAGVMQNPRHLVRRRGQEARLRCSPMKGHSHVYWYRQLPEEGLKFMVYLQKENIIDESGMPKERFSAEFPKEGPSILRIQQVVRGDSAAYFCASSPPDRYSYEQYFGPGTRLTVT.